This T cell receptor beta chain came from a study of spatial heterogeneity in lung cancer. The wider study: Sequencing was performed on follow-up PBMC samples when available, collected at a median of roughly 24 months after resection.

Time point of the sample: blood at routine non-recurrence follow-up after resection. Whole RNA from tumor, nontumor lung or frozen PBMC was sequenced unsorted. Germline loops: CDR1 SEHNR, CDR2 FQNEAQ (reference sequence). The CDR3 has 14 amino acids. Trimming shortened V by 6 bases and J by 7 bases, and 16 bases separated the two germline ends. TCRdb fed the 5' RACE reads into MiXCR, producing one record per CDR3 protein. The table has under 20,000 distinct CDR3 sequences, approximately 19% seen once. Sample: PBMCs, taken at follow-up. The chain carries TRBV7-9 and TRBJ2-1; D tentatively reads TRBD1 or TRBD2 (6 bases each). The clonotype originates from a male donor with early-stage non-small cell lung cancer. CDR3 protein: CASRGSGAGNEQFF. In DNA form, the CDR3 reads TGTGCCAGCAGGGGTTCGGGGGCAGGGAATGAGCAGTTCTTC.